The rows below give T cell receptor beta chains drawn from one sample of a study of shared clonotypes between healthy human individuals. Method: immunoSEQ multiplex PCR; TCRdb's copy keeps in-frame clones and lacks some. Of roughly 2.6 million clones listed, around 90% are singletons. Sequencing was carried out using naive CD4+ T cells sorted from blood. All receptors come from a man in his late teens or twenties in good health. The CDR3 runs from the conserved cysteine through the conserved F or W. The D gene is left open where the match is weak. Clone sizes are given selectively: once, few, many, or a class where the clone is expanded.

TRBV6-1	TRBJ1-6	NA	NA	CASSETQGFSPLHF	TGTGCCAGCAGTGAAACTCAGGGATTTTCACCCCTCCACTTT
TRBV28	TRBJ1-3	many	NA	CASSLQSSGNTIYF	TGTGCCAGCAGTCTCCAAAGCTCTGGAAACACCATATATTTT
TRBV5-1	TRBJ1-6	NA	NA	CASSLGQIYNSPLHF	TGCGCCAGCAGCTTGGGACAAATCTATAATTCACCCCTCCACTTT
TRBV7-2	TRBJ1-3	NA	TRBD1	CASSLEGTGGLNTIYF	TGTGCCAGCAGCTTAGAAGGGACAGGGGGCTTAAACACCATATATTTT
TRBV7-9	TRBJ1-1	NA	NA	CASSPGWGNTEAFF	TGTGCCAGCAGCCCCGGTTGGGGGAACACTGAAGCTTTCTTT
TRBV11-2	TRBJ1-1	NA	TRBD1	CASSLGTGKLDTEAFF	TGTGCCAGCAGCTTAGGGACAGGAAAGTTGGACACTGAAGCTTTCTTT
TRBV5-1	TRBJ2-2	NA	NA	CASSSPVRTGELFF	TGCGCCAGCAGCTCTCCGGTTCGGACCGGGGAGCTGTTTTTT
TRBV6-5	TRBJ1-1	NA	TRBD1	CASKGQLNTEAFF	TGTGCCAGCAAGGGACAGTTGAACACTGAAGCTTTCTTT
TRBV7-9	TRBJ1-3	NA	NA	CASSPVGNTIYF	TGTGCCAGCAGCCCCGTAGGAAACACCATATATTTT
TRBV10-2	TRBJ2-7	NA	TRBD2	CASSESGLAYEQYF	TGCGCCAGCAGTGAGTCTGGACTAGCCTACGAGCAGTACTTC
TRBV7-2	TRBJ2-3	NA	TRBD2	CASFFLGLAGADTQYF	TGTGCCAGCTTCTTCTTGGGACTAGCGGGGGCAGATACGCAGTATTTT
TRBV27	TRBJ1-2	NA	TRBD1	CASSSSTGPVSGYTF	TGTGCCAGCAGTTCGTCGACAGGGCCCGTAAGCGGCTACACCTTC
TRBV5-1	TRBJ2-1	NA	NA	CASSLRGTNNEQFF	TGCGCCAGCAGCTTGCGGGGCACAAACAATGAGCAGTTCTTC
TRBV5-1	TRBJ1-1	NA	NA	CASSLYAGDSEAFF	TGCGCCAGCAGCTTGTACGCAGGGGACTCTGAAGCTTTCTTT
TRBV19	TRBJ1-1	NA	NA	CASSIEVNTEAFF	TGTGCCAGTAGTATTGAGGTTAACACTGAAGCTTTCTTT